These T cell receptor beta chains were read from a single sample in a study of patients with pleural tuberculosis. TCRdb itself ran the reads through MiXCR, one entry per CDR3 protein. The sample lists around 49,000 distinct CDR3 sequences; 5.5% to 8% were seen once. These receptors were collected from a human donor with pleural tuberculosis. Both conserved end residues are part of each CDR3. A D gene is named only where the DNA matches it firmly. Rows give clone size only sometimes, using once, few, many, or a class for an expanded clone.

j_call: TRBJ2-1; v_call: TRBV15; d_call: TRBD1; clone_size: many; cdr3_aa: CATSFTTGGNEQFF; cdr3_nt: TGTGCCACCAGCTTCACCACAGGGGGCAATGAGCAGTTCTTC
j_call: TRBJ1-2; v_call: TRBV27; d_call: NA; clone_size: many; cdr3_aa: CASSLSGRDFGGYTF; cdr3_nt: TGTGCCAGCAGTTTATCGGGCAGGGACTTCGGTGGCTACACCTTC
j_call: TRBJ1-5; v_call: TRBV12-3/TRBV12-4; d_call: NA; clone_size: many; cdr3_aa: CASSPWGGVSNQPQHF; cdr3_nt: TGTGCCAGCAGTCCTTGGGGCGGGGTTAGCAATCAGCCCCAGCATTTT
j_call: TRBJ2-3; v_call: TRBV19; d_call: TRBD2; clone_size: many; cdr3_aa: CASNPGGIDTQYF; cdr3_nt: TGTGCCAGTAATCCGGGAGGGATAGATACGCAGTATTTT
j_call: TRBJ2-2; v_call: TRBV6-2/TRBV6-3; d_call: NA; clone_size: many; cdr3_aa: CASSSFGHTGELFF; cdr3_nt: TGTGCCAGCAGTTCCTTTGGGCACACCGGGGAGCTGTTTTTT
j_call: TRBJ2-3; v_call: TRBV11-1; d_call: TRBD2; clone_size: NA; cdr3_aa: CASSGSGRGGDTQYF; cdr3_nt: TGTGCCAGCAGCGGCAGCGGGAGAGGAGGAGATACGCAGTATTTT
j_call: TRBJ2-7; v_call: TRBV28; d_call: TRBD2; clone_size: few; cdr3_aa: CASGDSGTRPYEQYF; cdr3_nt: TGTGCCAGCGGAGATTCCGGGACTAGACCCTACGAGCAGTACTTC
j_call: TRBJ2-1; v_call: TRBV7-3; d_call: TRBD2; clone_size: many; cdr3_aa: CASSLTGTSLNEQFF; cdr3_nt: TGTGCCAGCAGCTTGACCGGGACTAGCTTAAATGAGCAGTTCTTC
j_call: TRBJ1-5; v_call: TRBV11-2; d_call: NA; clone_size: many; cdr3_aa: CASSRDPGSNQPQHF; cdr3_nt: TGTGCCAGCAGCCGGGACCCCGGAAGCAATCAGCCCCAGCATTTT
j_call: TRBJ2-3; v_call: TRBV20-1; d_call: TRBD2; clone_size: many; cdr3_aa: CSAPASGSPDTQYF; cdr3_nt: TGCAGTGCCCCGGCAAGCGGGAGTCCAGATACGCAGTATTTT
j_call: TRBJ2-5; v_call: TRBV7-3; d_call: NA; clone_size: few; cdr3_aa: CASSLTSGRQETQYF; cdr3_nt: TGTGCCAGCAGCTTAACATCGGGTCGGCAAGAGACCCAGTACTTC
j_call: TRBJ1-1; v_call: TRBV29-1; d_call: TRBD1; clone_size: many; cdr3_aa: CSVDRGNTAFF; cdr3_nt: TGCAGCGTGGACAGGGGAAATACGGCTTTCTTT
j_call: TRBJ2-2; v_call: TRBV11-1; d_call: NA; clone_size: many; cdr3_aa: CASSRANTGELFF; cdr3_nt: TGTGCCAGCAGCCGCGCGAACACCGGGGAGCTGTTTTTT
j_call: TRBJ2-3; v_call: TRBV2; d_call: TRBD2; clone_size: many; cdr3_aa: CASSVLAGGTDTQYF; cdr3_nt: TGTGCCAGCAGTGTTCTAGCGGGTGGCACAGATACGCAGTATTTT
j_call: TRBJ1-2; v_call: TRBV28; d_call: TRBD1; clone_size: many; cdr3_aa: CASNPGQVYNYGYTF; cdr3_nt: TGTGCCAGCAACCCGGGACAGGTTTACAACTATGGCTACACCTTC
j_call: TRBJ1-1; v_call: TRBV20-1; d_call: NA; clone_size: many; cdr3_aa: CSASRNRPNTEAFF; cdr3_nt: TGCAGTGCTAGTAGGAACAGGCCAAACACTGAAGCTTTCTTT
j_call: TRBJ1-1; v_call: TRBV2; d_call: NA; clone_size: many; cdr3_aa: CASGYSGDTEAFF; cdr3_nt: TGTGCCAGCGGGTATTCTGGCGACACTGAAGCTTTCTTT
j_call: TRBJ1-3; v_call: TRBV20-1; d_call: NA; clone_size: many; cdr3_aa: CSARDQEAGRSGNTIYF; cdr3_nt: TGCAGTGCTAGAGATCAGGAGGCAGGGCGGTCTGGAAACACCATATATTTT
j_call: TRBJ1-2; v_call: TRBV11-1; d_call: NA; clone_size: many; cdr3_aa: CASSLRKYGYTF; cdr3_nt: TGTGCCAGCAGCTTACGAAAGTATGGCTACACCTTC
j_call: TRBJ1-1; v_call: TRBV5-1; d_call: NA; clone_size: many; cdr3_aa: CASSRDFMNTEAFF; cdr3_nt: TGCGCCAGCAGTAGGGACTTCATGAACACTGAAGCTTTCTTT
j_call: TRBJ2-5; v_call: TRBV29-1; d_call: TRBD2; clone_size: NA; cdr3_aa: CSVSAGEETQYF; cdr3_nt: TGCAGCGTCTCAGCGGGAGAAGAGACCCAGTACTTC
j_call: TRBJ1-2; v_call: TRBV20-1; d_call: NA; clone_size: many; cdr3_aa: CSARDGRGSDGYTF; cdr3_nt: TGCAGTGCTAGAGACGGCAGGGGTAGCGATGGCTACACCTTC
j_call: TRBJ1-5; v_call: TRBV19; d_call: NA; clone_size: many; cdr3_aa: CASSRGSNQPQHF; cdr3_nt: TGTGCCAGTAGCCGAGGGAGCAATCAGCCCCAGCATTTT